The 18 T cell receptor beta chains presented below share a single source sample, sequenced in a study of T cell responses to AZD1222 COVID-19 vaccine. Some clones are missing from TCRdb's copy, which holds only in-frame ones; the method was immunoSEQ multiplex PCR. The sample includes more than 70,000 clones, roughly nine tenths of them seen just once. The sequenced sample was peripheral blood, obtained on day 0 of AZD1222 vaccination. The receptors originated from an adult in good health.

This clone is a singleton in its sample. The chain employs TRBV12-3 or TRBV12-4 and TRBJ1-5, with D perhaps matching TRBD1 (6 bases). The V and J ends lost 5 bases and 6 bases respectively, with 11 bases between them. The CDR3 runs to 13 residues. The CDR3, as DNA: TGTGCCAGCAGTAGCGCGACAGGTCAGCCCCAGCATTTT. Amino acids: CASSSATGQPQHF.

The chain has TRBV2 and TRBJ1-1; D is uncertain. CDR3 size: 13 residues. V dropped 7 bases and J dropped 5 bases, with 14 bases sitting between them. The V gene's germline CDR1 is SNHLY and CDR2 FYNNEI. The CDR3 nucleotides read TGTGCCAGCATGCCAAGGGTTAGGACTGAAGCTTTCTTT. Translated, it gives CASMPRVRTEAFF.

The chain uses TRBV7-8 and TRBJ1-5, with 10 nucleotides matching TRBD1. There are 16 residues in the CDR3. The germline V gene encodes CDR1 SGHVS and CDR2 FQNEAQ. With 4 bases clipped from V and 6 bases from J, the junction kept 9 bases outside the gene matches. CDR3 loop: CASSSGDRGGSQPQHF. CDR3 in DNA: TGTGCCAGCAGCTCAGGGGACAGGGGAGGGAGTCAGCCCCAGCATTTT.

CDR3 amino acids: CASSFLAGPYEQYF. The CDR3 nucleotides are TGTGCCAGCAGCTTCTTAGCGGGACCCTACGAGCAGTACTTC. The chain links TRBV11-3 to TRBJ2-7; 8 positions match TRBD2. The J segment lost 2 bases and the V segment lost 3 bases, leaving 3 bases of the junction unmatched. This CDR3 has 14 amino acids. CDR1 and CDR2 from the germline V gene are SGHNT and YENEEA. The whole variable domain, filled in from reference TRBV11-3 and TRBJ2-7, reads EAGVVQSPRYKIIEKKQPVAFWCNPISGHNTLYWYLQNLGQGPELLIRYENEEAVDDSQLPKDRFSAERLKGVDSTLKIQPAELGDSAVYLCASSFLAGPYEQYFGPGTRLTVT.

The genes are TRBV4-2 and TRBJ2-2, with 8 bases fitting TRBD2. The ends lost 4 bases at V and 7 bases at J; junction bases unmatched: 8. The CDR3 covers 15 residues. CDR1 and CDR2 (germline): LGHNA, YNFKEQ. The CDR3 region is CASSLGLAQHGELFF. Here the CDR3 DNA reads TGTGCCAGCAGCCTTGGACTAGCCCAACACGGGGAGCTGTTTTTT.

A single count supports this clone. The V call is TRBV11-3, the J call TRBJ1-6; no definite D call. The CDR3 spans 12 residues. Germline V gene sequence: CDR1 SGHNT, CDR2 YENEEA. Trimming cost V 4 bases and J 6 bases, with 4 bases left between them. In nucleotides, the CDR3 is TGTGCCAGCAGCTCGCCTAATTCACCCCTCCACTTT. Its protein is CASSSPNSPLHF.

The rearrangement links TRBV24-1 to TRBJ1-1, with D possibly TRBD1 on 6 matching bases. Germline values: CDR1 KGHDR, CDR2 SFDVKD. V gave up 4 bases and J gave up 7 bases, with 21 bases separating them. This CDR3 has 16 amino acids. CDR3: CATSDYGTQGRGEAFF. Here the CDR3 DNA reads TGTGCCACCAGTGACTACGGGACTCAGGGGAGAGGTGAAGCTTTCTTT.

The chain combines TRBV7-2 with TRBJ1-6; possible D gene TRBD1, 6 bases. The V gene's germline CDR1 is SGHTA and CDR2 FQGNSA. V lost 1 base to trimming and J lost 10 bases, with 14 bases between them. The length of the CDR3 is 15 residues. CDR3 sequence reads: CASSLVGKGGSPLHF. The CDR3 DNA follows: TGTGCCAGCAGCTTAGTGGGGAAGGGGGGATCACCCCTCCACTTT.

This rearrangement joins TRBV11-1 to TRBJ2-7, with TRBD1 matching over 9 bases. CDR1 and CDR2 (germline): SGHAT, FQDESV (reference sequence). Trimming at V came to 5 bases and at J to 6 bases, leaving 8 bases not matched to a gene. The CDR3 runs to 14 residues. The CDR3 DNA reads TGTGCCAGCAGCCCGGGACAGGGAAATCGCGAGCAGTACTTC. It translates to CASSPGQGNREQYF.

The chain has TRBV13 and TRBJ1-5; D is unresolved. This CDR3 contains 16 residues. The germline gives CDR1 PRHDT, CDR2 FYEKMQ (reference sequence). Trimming removed 5 bases at V and 0 bases at J, with 14 bases between. The CDR3 nucleotides read TGTGCCAGCAGCGTGATAGATCTCTATAGCAATCAGCCCCAGCATTTT. This encodes CASSVIDLYSNQPQHF.

This chain links TRBV9 with TRBJ1-4; D ambiguous. The CDR3 covers 15 residues. Trimming took 4 bases from V and 0 from J, leaving 10 bases between them. Germline V gene lookup returns CDR1 SGDLS and CDR2 YYNGEE. This CDR3 reads CASSFGIATNEKLFF. The CDR3 DNA reads TGTGCCAGCAGCTTCGGGATTGCAACTAATGAAAAACTGTTTTTT.

This chain uses TRBV9 with TRBJ2-3; perhaps D is TRBD1 or TRBD2 (6 bases each). V shed 0 bases and J shed 6 bases, with 23 bases lying between them. Germline V gives CDR1 SGDLS, CDR2 YYNGEE. The CDR3 totals 18 residues. The CDR3 DNA is TGTGCCAGCAGCGTAGCCCTCATGGAGGGGGGTTCAGTGGATACGCAGTATTTT. Its protein product is CASSVALMEGGSVDTQYF.

The genes are TRBV6-5 and TRBJ1-1, with D perhaps matching TRBD1 (5 bases). Germline V gene data show CDR1 as MNHEY and CDR2 as SVGAGI. V lost 2 bases, J lost 1 base, and 11 bases lay in between. This CDR3 is 15 amino acids long. The CDR3 spells CASSYNSGQNTEAFF. DNA of the CDR3: TGTGCCAGCAGTTACAATTCAGGGCAGAACACTGAAGCTTTCTTT.

This chain connects TRBV6-5 to TRBJ1-3; D unclear. V lost 6 bases and J lost 3, with 15 bases in between. Germline lookup yields CDR1 MNHEY and CDR2 SVGAGI. The CDR3 covers 15 residues. The CDR3 reads CASRNPGGFGNTIYF. The CDR3 DNA is TGTGCCAGCAGAAACCCTGGAGGGTTTGGAAACACCATATATTTT.

This chain connects TRBV11-3 to TRBJ2-7; a possible D gene is TRBD1 (5 bases). The CDR3 is made up of 16 amino acids. V was cut by 5 bases and J by 0 bases, with 17 bases left in between. Germline V CDR1 and CDR2: SGHNT, YENEEA. For the CDR3, the DNA is TGTGCCAGCAGCACACCTCGACAGCGAAGCTCCTACGAGCAGTACTTC. It is translated as CASSTPRQRSSYEQYF.

The chain carries TRBV11-3 and TRBJ1-1; D is ambiguous. CDR1 and CDR2 (germline): SGHNT, YENEEA. V lost 4 bases and J 0 bases, leaving 6 bases between the germline ends. CDR3 length: 13 residues. The CDR3 nucleotides are TGTGCCAGCAGCTCACGGCTGAACACTGAAGCTTTCTTT. As protein: CASSSRLNTEAFF.

V usage is TRBV28 and J usage is TRBJ1-2; TRBD1 matches at 8 bases. After removal of 10 bases from V and 5 bases from J, the junction contained 12 bases not matched to a gene. The length of the CDR3 is 14 residues. The germline V gene has CDR1 MDHEN and CDR2 SYDVKM. As DNA, the CDR3 is TGTGCCATCCCCGACGGACAGGGATTGTATGGCTACACCTTC. Translating gives CAIPDGQGLYGYTF.

This clone was detected only once. One end of the junction does not line up with germline, which may come from a read error. The chain carries TRBV6-1 and TRBJ2-5, with D unclear. Looked up from germline, CDR1 is MNHNS and CDR2 is SASEGT. The CDR3 runs to 12 residues. CDR3 amino acids: CASGDPWETQYF. The CDR3 nucleotides are TGTGCCAGCGGTGACCCATGGGAGACCCAGTACTTC.